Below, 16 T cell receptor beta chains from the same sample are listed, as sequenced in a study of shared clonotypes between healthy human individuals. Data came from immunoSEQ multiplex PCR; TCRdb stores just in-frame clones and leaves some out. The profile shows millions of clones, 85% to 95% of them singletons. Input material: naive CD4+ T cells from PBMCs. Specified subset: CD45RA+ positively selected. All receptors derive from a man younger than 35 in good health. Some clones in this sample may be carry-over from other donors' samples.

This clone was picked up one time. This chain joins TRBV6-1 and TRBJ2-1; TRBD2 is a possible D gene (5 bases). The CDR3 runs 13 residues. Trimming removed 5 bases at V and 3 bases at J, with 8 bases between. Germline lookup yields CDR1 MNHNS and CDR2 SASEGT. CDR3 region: CASSSDYYNEQFF. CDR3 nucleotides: TGTGCCAGCAGTTCCGACTACTACAATGAGCAGTTCTTC.

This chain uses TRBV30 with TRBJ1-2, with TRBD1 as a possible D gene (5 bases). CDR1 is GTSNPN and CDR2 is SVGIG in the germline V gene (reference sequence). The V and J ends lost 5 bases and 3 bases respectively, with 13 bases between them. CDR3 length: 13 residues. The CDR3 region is CAWLGRAHYGYTF. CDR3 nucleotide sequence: TGTGCCTGGTTGGGGCGGGCCCACTATGGCTACACCTTC.

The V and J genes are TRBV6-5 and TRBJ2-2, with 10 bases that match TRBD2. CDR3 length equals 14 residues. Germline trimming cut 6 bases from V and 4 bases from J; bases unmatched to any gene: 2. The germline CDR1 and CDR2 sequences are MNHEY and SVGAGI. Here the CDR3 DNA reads TGTGCCAGCAGCCTAGCGGGAGTCACCGGGGAGCTGTTTTTT. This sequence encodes CASSLAGVTGELFF.

The CDR3 loop is CASRPTGGHRYNEQFF. In DNA, the CDR3 is TGTGCCAGCAGACCGACCGGGGGGCATCGCTACAATGAGCAGTTCTTC. The chain employs TRBV11-2 and TRBJ2-1, with D perhaps TRBD2 (7 bases). Germline V gene sequence: CDR1 SGHAT, CDR2 FQNNGV. This CDR3 spans 16 amino acids. The ends were cut back, 6 bases at V and 3 bases at J, with 18 bases in the middle.

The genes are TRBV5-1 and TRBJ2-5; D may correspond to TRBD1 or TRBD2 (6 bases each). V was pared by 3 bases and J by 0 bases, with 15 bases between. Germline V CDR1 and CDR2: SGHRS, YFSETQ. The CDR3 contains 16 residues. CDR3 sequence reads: CASSSFRGADQETQYF. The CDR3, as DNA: TGCGCCAGCAGCTCCTTTAGGGGGGCAGACCAAGAGACCCAGTACTTC. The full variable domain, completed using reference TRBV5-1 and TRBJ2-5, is KAGVTQTPRYLIKTRGQQVTLSCSPISGHRSVSWYQQTPGQGLQFLFEYFSETQRNKGNFPGRFSGRQFSNSRSEMNVSTLELGDSALYLCASSSFRGADQETQYFGPGTRLLVL.

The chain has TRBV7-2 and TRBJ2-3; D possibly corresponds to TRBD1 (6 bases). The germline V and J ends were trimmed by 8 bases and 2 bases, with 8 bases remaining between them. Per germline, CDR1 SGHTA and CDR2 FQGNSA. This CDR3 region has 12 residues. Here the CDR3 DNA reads TGTGCCAGCCGGACAGACACAGATACGCAGTATTTT. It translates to CASRTDTDTQYF.

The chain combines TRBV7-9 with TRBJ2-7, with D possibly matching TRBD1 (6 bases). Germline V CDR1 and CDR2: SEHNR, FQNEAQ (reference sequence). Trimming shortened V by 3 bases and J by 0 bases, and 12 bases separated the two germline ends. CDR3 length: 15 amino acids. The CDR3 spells CASSLTGSSSYEQYF. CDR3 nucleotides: TGTGCCAGCAGCTTGACAGGATCCAGCTCCTACGAGCAGTACTTC.

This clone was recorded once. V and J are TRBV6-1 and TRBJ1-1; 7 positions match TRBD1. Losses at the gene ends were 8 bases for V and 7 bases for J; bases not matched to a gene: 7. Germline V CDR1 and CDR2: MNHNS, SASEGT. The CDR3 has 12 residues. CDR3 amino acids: CASDRTGLEAFF. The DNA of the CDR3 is TGTGCCAGCGATCGGACAGGACTTGAAGCTTTCTTT.

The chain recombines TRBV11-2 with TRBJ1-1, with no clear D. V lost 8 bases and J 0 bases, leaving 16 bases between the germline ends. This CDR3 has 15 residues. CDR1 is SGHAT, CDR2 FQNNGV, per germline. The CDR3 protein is CASGLRKQMNTEAFF. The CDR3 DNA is TGTGCCAGCGGGCTTCGAAAACAGATGAACACTGAAGCTTTCTTT.

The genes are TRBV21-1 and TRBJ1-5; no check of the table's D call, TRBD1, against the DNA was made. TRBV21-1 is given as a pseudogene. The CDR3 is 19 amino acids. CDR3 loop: CASSTRPGTGVTSNQPQHF. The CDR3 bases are TGTGCCAGCAGCACTCGTCCCGGGACAGGGGTGACTAGCAATCAGCCCCAGCATTTT.

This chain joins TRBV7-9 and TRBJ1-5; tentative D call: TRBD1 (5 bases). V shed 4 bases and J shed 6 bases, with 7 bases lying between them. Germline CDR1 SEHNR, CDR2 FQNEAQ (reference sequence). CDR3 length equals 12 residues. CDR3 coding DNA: TGTGCCAGCAGCTCGGGGGGTCAGCCCCAGCATTTT. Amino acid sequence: CASSSGGQPQHF. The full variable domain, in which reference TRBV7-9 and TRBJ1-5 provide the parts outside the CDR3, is DTGVSQNPRHKITKRGQNVTFRCDPISEHNRLYWYRQTLGQGPEFLTYFQNEAQLEKSRLLSDRFSAERPKGSFSTLEIQRTEQGDSAMYLCASSSGGQPQHFGDGTRLSIL.

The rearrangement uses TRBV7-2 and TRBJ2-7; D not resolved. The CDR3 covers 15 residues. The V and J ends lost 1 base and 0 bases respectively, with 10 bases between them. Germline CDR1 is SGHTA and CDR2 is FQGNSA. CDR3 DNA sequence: TGTGCCAGCAGCTTAGTGGGCGTAAGCTCCTACGAGCAGTACTTC. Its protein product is CASSLVGVSSYEQYF.

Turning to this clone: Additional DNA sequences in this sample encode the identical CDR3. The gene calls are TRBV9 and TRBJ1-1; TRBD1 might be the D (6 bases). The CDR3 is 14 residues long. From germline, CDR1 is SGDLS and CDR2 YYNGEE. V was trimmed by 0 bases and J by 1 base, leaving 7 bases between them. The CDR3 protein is CASSVVGGNTEAFF. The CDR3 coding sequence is TGTGCCAGCAGCGTAGTAGGGGGGAACACTGAAGCTTTCTTT.

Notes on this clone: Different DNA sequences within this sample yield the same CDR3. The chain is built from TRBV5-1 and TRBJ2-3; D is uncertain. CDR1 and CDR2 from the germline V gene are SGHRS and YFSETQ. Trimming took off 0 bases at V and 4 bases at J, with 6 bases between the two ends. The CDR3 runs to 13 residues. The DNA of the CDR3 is TGCGCCAGCAGCTTGGAGGTCGCAGATACGCAGTATTTT. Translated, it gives CASSLEVADTQYF.

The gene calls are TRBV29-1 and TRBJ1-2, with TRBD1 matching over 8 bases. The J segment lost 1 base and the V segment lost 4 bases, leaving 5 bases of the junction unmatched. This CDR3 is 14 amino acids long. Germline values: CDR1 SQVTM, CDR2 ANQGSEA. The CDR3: CSVVGTGDNYGYTF. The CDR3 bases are TGCAGCGTTGTCGGGACAGGAGATAACTATGGCTACACCTTC.

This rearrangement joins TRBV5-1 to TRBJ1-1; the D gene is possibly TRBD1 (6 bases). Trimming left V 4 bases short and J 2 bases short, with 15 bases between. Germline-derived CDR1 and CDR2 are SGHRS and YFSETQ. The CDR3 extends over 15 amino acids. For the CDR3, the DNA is TGCGCCAGCAGCGTCGCCGGACAGCTCAACACTGAAGCTTTCTTT. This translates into CASSVAGQLNTEAFF. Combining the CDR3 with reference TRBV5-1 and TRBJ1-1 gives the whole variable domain KAGVTQTPRYLIKTRGQQVTLSCSPISGHRSVSWYQQTPGQGLQFLFEYFSETQRNKGNFPGRFSGRQFSNSRSEMNVSTLELGDSALYLCASSVAGQLNTEAFFGQGTRLTVV.